The rows below give T cell receptor beta chains drawn from one sample of a study of identifying expanded T cells in peripheral blood. Clones were sequenced by immunoSEQ multiplex PCR, and TCRdb holds only the in-frame ones, with some missing. Of 120,000 or so clones in the sample, 84% are singletons; the top ten hold over 3%. Material: blood. Receptors were obtained from a person between 18 and 69 years old in good health. Each CDR3 is given with its conserved first and last residue. A D gene is named only where the DNA matches it firmly. The size field is filled for only some rows; it gives once, few, many or a size class.

d_call clone_size j_call v_call cdr3_aa cdr3_nt
- - TRBJ2-7 TRBV27 CASRVGDEQYF TGTGCCAGCAGGGTCGGGGACGAGCAGTACTTC
- - TRBJ2-7 TRBV7-6 CASSLEPTTMIYEQYF TGTGCCAGCAGCTTAGAGCCAACAACCATGATCTACGAGCAGTACTTC
- - TRBJ2-7 TRBV14 CASSYRQEGDEQYF TGTGCCAGCAGTTATAGACAGGAGGGGGACGAGCAGTACTTC
- - TRBJ2-7 TRBV7-8 CASSLYENYEQYF TGTGCCAGCAGCTTATACGAAAACTACGAGCAGTACTTC
TRBD1 - TRBJ1-4 TRBV7-2 CASRSRQGAGEKLFF TGTGCCAGCAGGTCCAGACAGGGGGCAGGGGAAAAACTGTTTTTT
- - TRBJ1-1 TRBV18 CASSSRPGTEAFF TGTGCCAGCTCGTCGAGACCGGGCACTGAAGCTTTCTTT
TRBD1 - TRBJ1-2 TRBV4-3 CASSQGTGVLLYGYTF TGCGCCAGCAGCCAAGGGACAGGGGTTCTCCTCTATGGCTACACCTTC
TRBD1 - TRBJ1-3 TRBV10-3 CATGTGGTGTIYF TGTGCCACCGGGACAGGGGGGACGGGCACCATATATTTT
- - TRBJ2-7 TRBV6-1 CASGRVTYEQYF TGTGCCAGCGGCAGAGTTACCTACGAGCAGTACTTC
TRBD1 once TRBJ1-1 TRBV6-5 CASSSWDRPNTEAFF TGTGCCAGCAGTTCTTGGGACAGACCAAACACTGAAGCTTTCTTT
- - TRBJ1-1 TRBV19 CASSISKVQNTEAFF TGTGCCAGTAGTATATCTAAAGTCCAGAACACTGAAGCTTTCTTT
- - TRBJ1-2 TRBV7-9 CASSFRGSRDHTF TGTGCCAGCAGCTTTAGGGGGTCCAGGGATCACACCTTC
- - TRBJ2-5 TRBV25-1 CASSDLPRRVGVETQYF TGTGCCAGCAGTGACTTACCCAGGCGCGTTGGGGTGGAGACCCAGTACTTC
TRBD2 - TRBJ2-7 TRBV7-2 CASSFLAGGYEQYF TGTGCCAGCAGCTTTCTAGCGGGGGGGTACGAGCAGTACTTC
TRBD1 - TRBJ2-2 TRBV2 CASRGDSNTGELFF TGTGCCAGCAGGGGGGACAGTAACACCGGGGAGCTGTTTTTT
TRBD1 - TRBJ1-4 TRBV7-9 CASSLDSQGSEKLFF TGTGCCAGCAGCTTAGACTCACAGGGGTCGGAAAAACTGTTTTTT
- - TRBJ1-1 TRBV6-5 CASSYGGGAFF TGTGCCAGCAGTTACGGGGGAGGAGCTTTCTTT
TRBD2 - TRBJ2-7 TRBV27 CASSWSGGYSYEQYF TGTGCCAGCAGTTGGAGCGGGGGGTATTCCTACGAGCAGTACTTC
- - TRBJ2-7 TRBV18 CASSPRTGRGAGYEQYF TGTGCCAGCTCACCACGGACAGGGCGGGGGGCTGGATACGAGCAGTACTTC
TRBD1 - TRBJ1-2 TRBV27 CASSYRGTGVLYGYTF TGTGCCAGCAGTTACCGCGGGACAGGGGTGCTCTATGGCTACACCTTC
- few TRBJ2-3 TRBV7-2 CASSFGAPGSGTQYF TGTGCCAGCAGCTTTGGGGCCCCGGGGAGCGGTACGCAGTATTTT
TRBD1 - TRBJ1-5 TRBV19 CASSRSGQSYNQPQHF TGTGCCAGTAGTCGTTCGGGACAGTCTTACAATCAGCCCCAGCATTTT
- - TRBJ2-6 TRBV30 CAWSFGGANVLTF TGTGCCTGGAGCTTCGGAGGGGCCAACGTCCTGACTTTC
- - TRBJ1-5 TRBV2 CASTPVPYNQPQHF TGTGCCAGCACCCCTGTCCCCTACAATCAGCCCCAGCATTTT
- few TRBJ1-4 TRBV30 CAWTVGGDIEKLFF TGTGCCTGGACTGTTGGTGGGGACATTGAAAAACTGTTTTTT
- - TRBJ1-5 TRBV4-1 CASSRQVGSQPQHF TGCGCCAGCAGCCGCCAGGTGGGAAGTCAGCCCCAGCATTTT
TRBD2 - TRBJ2-1 TRBV19 CASSLLGLAGGPGDNEQFF TGTGCCAGTAGTTTACTTGGGCTAGCGGGGGGGCCAGGTGACAATGAGCAGTTCTTC
- few TRBJ1-3 TRBV5-4 CASSSGPVSSGNTIYF TGTGCCAGCAGCTCAGGACCGGTGAGCTCTGGAAACACCATATATTTT
- - TRBJ1-2 TRBV30 CAWSGGGAYGYTF TGTGCCTGGAGTGGAGGAGGGGCCTATGGCTACACCTTC
- - TRBJ2-2 TRBV7-3 CASNGQNTGELFF TGTGCCAGCAATGGCCAGAACACCGGGGAGCTGTTTTTT
TRBD2 - TRBJ2-5 TRBV7-2 CASSLGITSGGRETQYF TGTGCCAGCAGCTTAGGCATCACTAGCGGGGGTCGAGAGACCCAGTACTTC
- - TRBJ1-6 TRBV11-3 CASSLDQSGSSYNSPLHF TGTGCCAGCAGCTTAGATCAGTCGGGCAGCTCCTATAATTCACCCCTCCACTTT
TRBD1 - TRBJ1-4 TRBV6-1 CASSRGQGPEKLFF TGTGCCAGCAGTCGTGGACAGGGGCCTGAAAAACTGTTTTTT
- - TRBJ1-2 TRBV15 CATSRSGTAEAYGYTF TGTGCCACCAGCAGATCCGGGACCGCAGAGGCCTATGGCTACACCTTC
TRBD1 - TRBJ1-2 TRBV4-3 CASSPQHRGANYGYTF TGCGCCAGCAGCCCGCAACACAGGGGGGCTAACTATGGCTACACCTTC
- once TRBJ2-2 TRBV2 CASTKPEGGNTGELFF TGTGCCAGCACTAAACCTGAGGGGGGGAACACCGGGGAGCTGTTTTTT